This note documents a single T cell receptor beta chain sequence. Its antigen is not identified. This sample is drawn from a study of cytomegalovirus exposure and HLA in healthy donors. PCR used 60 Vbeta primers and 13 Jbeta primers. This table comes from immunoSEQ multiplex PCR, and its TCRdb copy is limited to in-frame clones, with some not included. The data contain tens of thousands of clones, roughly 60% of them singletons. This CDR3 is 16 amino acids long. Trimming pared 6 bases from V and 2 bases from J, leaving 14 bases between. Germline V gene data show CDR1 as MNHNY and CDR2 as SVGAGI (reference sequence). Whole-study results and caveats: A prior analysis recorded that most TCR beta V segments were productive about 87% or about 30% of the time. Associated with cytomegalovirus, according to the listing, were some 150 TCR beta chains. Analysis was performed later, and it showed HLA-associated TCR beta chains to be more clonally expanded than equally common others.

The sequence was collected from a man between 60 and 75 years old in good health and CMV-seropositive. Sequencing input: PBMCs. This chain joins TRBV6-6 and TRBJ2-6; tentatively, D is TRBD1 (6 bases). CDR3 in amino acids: CASRFSQGTGANVLTF. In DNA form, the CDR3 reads TGTGCCAGCAGATTCTCACAGGGCACTGGGGCCAACGTCCTGACTTTC.